This TCR beta chain was identified during a study of long-term antiretroviral therapy in people with HIV. General study points: The study collected blood between about 2004 and 2018, possibly under older ART regimens.

Germline CDR1 is SNHLY and CDR2 is FYNNEI. Trimming took off 8 bases at V and 5 bases at J, with 18 bases between the two ends. The CDR3 extends over 14 amino acids. On this clone itself: The antigen is undetermined.

Run at survey level, the immunoSEQ assay was version v3.0. Produced via immunoSEQ multiplex PCR; TCRdb's table is partial and in-frame only. This table holds tens of thousands of clones, approximately 83% found once. The V call is TRBV2, the J call TRBJ2-5, with a weak D call TRBD1 (5 bases). This sequence was found in a woman aged 40-49 years with HIV. Sequenced material: unsorted PBMCs, taken 1.2 years after starting antiretroviral therapy. CDR3 residues: CASVGPQFQETQYF. CDR3 bases: TGTGCCAGCGTGGGGCCCCAATTCCAGGAGACCCAGTACTTC.